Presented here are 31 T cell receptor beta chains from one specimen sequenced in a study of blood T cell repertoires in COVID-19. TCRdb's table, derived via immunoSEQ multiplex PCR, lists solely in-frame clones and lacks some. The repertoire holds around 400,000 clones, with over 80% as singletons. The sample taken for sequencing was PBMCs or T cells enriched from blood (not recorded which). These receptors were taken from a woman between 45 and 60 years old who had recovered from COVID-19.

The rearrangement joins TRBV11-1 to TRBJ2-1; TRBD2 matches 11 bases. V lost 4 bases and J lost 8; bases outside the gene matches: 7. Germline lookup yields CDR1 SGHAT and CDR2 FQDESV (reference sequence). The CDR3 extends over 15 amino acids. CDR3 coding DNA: TGTGCCAGCAGCTGGGGACTAGCGGTAGTGTATGAGCAGTTCTTC. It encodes CASSWGLAVVYEQFF.

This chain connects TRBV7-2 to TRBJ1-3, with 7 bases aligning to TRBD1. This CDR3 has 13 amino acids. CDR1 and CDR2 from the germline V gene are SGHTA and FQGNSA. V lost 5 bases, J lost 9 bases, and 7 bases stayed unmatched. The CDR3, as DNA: TGTGCCAGCAGCGCCTGGGACAGATCCACCATATATTTT. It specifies CASSAWDRSTIYF.

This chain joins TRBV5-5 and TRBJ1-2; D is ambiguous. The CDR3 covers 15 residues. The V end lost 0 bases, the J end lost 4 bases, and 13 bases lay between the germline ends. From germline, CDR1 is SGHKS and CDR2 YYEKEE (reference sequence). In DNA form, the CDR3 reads TGTGCCAGCAGCTTGGGGCCCGTGTCCCCCTATGGCTACACCTTC. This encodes CASSLGPVSPYGYTF.

The CDR3 region has the DNA TGTGCCAGCGGGTACGGGACTCTAAAAGAGACCCAGTACTTC. This encodes CASGYGTLKETQYF. The chain links TRBV2 to TRBJ2-5; TRBD2 might be the D (6 bases). The V gene lost 8 bases and the J gene lost 3 bases, with 16 bases spanning the gap. The CDR3 has 14 amino acids. Per the germline V gene, CDR1 is SNHLY and CDR2 is FYNNEI.

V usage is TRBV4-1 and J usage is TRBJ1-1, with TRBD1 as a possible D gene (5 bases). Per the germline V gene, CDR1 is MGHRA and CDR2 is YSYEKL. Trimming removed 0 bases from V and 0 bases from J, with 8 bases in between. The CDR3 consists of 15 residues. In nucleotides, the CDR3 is TGCGCCAGCAGCCAAGACAGGACATTGAACACTGAAGCTTTCTTT. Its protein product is CASSQDRTLNTEAFF.

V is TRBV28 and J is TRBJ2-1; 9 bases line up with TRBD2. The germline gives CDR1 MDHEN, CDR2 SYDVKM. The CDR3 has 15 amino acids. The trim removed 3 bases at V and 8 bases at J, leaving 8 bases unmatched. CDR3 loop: CASSFVGLAGYEQFF. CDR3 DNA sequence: TGTGCCAGCAGTTTCGTCGGGCTAGCGGGGTATGAGCAGTTCTTC.

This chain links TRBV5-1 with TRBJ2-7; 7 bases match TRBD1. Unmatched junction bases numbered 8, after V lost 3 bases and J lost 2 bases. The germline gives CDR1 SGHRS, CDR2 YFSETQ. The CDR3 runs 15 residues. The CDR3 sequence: CASSYETGTTYEQYF. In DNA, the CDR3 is TGCGCCAGCAGCTATGAGACAGGGACGACCTACGAGCAGTACTTC. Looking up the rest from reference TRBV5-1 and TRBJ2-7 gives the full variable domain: KAGVTQTPRYLIKTRGQQVTLSCSPISGHRSVSWYQQTPGQGLQFLFEYFSETQRNKGNFPGRFSGRQFSNSRSEMNVSTLELGDSALYLCASSYETGTTYEQYFGPGTRLTVT.

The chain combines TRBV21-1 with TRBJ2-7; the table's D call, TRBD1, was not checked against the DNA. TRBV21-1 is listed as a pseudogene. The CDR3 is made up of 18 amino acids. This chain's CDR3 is CASSSNSTGTPSSYEQYF. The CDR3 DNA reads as TGTGCCAGCAGCTCAAACTCGACAGGGACTCCCAGCTCCTACGAGCAGTACTTC.

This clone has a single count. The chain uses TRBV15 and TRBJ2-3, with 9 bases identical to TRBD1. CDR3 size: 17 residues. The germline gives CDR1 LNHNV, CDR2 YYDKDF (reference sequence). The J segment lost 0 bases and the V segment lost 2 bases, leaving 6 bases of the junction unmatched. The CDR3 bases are TGTGCCACCAGCAGAAACAGGGGGCAAAGAAGCACAGATACGCAGTATTTT. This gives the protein CATSRNRGQRSTDTQYF.

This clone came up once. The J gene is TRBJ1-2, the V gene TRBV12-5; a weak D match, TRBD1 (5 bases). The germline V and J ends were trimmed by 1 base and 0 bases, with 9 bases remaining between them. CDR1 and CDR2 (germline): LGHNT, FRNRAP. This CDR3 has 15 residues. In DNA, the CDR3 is TGTGCTAGTGGTTTGGGCACAGGTTCTAACTATGGCTACACCTTC. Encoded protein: CASGLGTGSNYGYTF.

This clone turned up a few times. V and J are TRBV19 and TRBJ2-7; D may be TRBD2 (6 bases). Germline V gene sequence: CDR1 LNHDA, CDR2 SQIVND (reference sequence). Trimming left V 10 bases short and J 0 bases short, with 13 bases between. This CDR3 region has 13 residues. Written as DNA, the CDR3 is TGTGCCACGAATAGCGGAGTCTCCTACGAGCAGTACTTC. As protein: CATNSGVSYEQYF.

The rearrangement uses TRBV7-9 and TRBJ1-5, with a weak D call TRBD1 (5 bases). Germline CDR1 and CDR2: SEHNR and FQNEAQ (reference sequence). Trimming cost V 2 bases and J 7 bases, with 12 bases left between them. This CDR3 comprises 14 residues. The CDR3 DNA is TGTGCCAGCAGCTTAAGCACAGGTCAACAGCCCCAGCATTTT. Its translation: CASSLSTGQQPQHF.

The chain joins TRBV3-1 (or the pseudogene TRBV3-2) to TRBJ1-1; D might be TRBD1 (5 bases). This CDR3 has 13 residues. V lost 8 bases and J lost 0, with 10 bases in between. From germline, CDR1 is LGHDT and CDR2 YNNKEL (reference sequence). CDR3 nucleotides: TGTGCCAGCGCAGGGCGGTTGAACACTGAAGCTTTCTTT. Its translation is CASAGRLNTEAFF.

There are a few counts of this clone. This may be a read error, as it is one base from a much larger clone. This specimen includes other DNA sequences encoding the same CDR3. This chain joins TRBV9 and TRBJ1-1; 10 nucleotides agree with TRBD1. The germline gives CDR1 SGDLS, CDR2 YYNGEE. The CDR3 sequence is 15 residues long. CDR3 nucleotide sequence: TGTCCCAGCAGCGCAGGACAGGGGGGGGCCACTGAAGCTTTCTTT. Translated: CPSSAGQGGATEAFF.

The CDR3 reads CASSYRGPGQPQHF. Written as DNA, the CDR3 is TGTGCCAGCAGTTACAGGGGGCCGGGTCAGCCCCAGCATTTT. V gene TRBV6-5 combines with J gene TRBJ1-5; 7 nucleotides line up with TRBD1. V trimming: 2 bases; J trimming: 6 bases; junction bases outside the gene matches: 4. Germline V lookup: CDR1 MNHEY, CDR2 SVGAGI. CDR3 size: 14 residues.

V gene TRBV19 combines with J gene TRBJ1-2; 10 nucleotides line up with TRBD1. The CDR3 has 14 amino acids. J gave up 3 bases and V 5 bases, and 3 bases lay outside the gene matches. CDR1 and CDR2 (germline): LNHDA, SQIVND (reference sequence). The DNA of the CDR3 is TGTGCCAGTAGTTTCGGGACAGGGGACTATGGCTACACCTTC. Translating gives CASSFGTGDYGYTF.

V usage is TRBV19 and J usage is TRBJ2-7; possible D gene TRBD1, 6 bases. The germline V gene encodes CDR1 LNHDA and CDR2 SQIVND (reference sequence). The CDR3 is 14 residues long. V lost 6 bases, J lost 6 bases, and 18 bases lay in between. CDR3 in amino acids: CASSPTGTLGEQYF. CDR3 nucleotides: TGTGCCAGTAGCCCTACCGGGACACTAGGCGAGCAGTACTTC.

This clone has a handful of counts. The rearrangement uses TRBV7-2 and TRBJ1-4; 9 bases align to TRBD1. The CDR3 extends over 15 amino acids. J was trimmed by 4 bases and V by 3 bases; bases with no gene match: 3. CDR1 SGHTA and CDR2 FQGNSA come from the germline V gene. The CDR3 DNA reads TGTGCCAGCAGCTTCGACAGGGGGAATAATGAAAAACTGTTTTTT. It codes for CASSFDRGNNEKLFF.

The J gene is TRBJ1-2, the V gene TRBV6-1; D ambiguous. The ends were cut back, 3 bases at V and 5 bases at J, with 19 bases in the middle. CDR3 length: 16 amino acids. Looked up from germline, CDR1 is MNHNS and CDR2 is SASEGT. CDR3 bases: TGTGCCAGCAGTGACCCAAGAAGGATGGGAGGGTATGGCTACACCTTC. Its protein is CASSDPRRMGGYGYTF.

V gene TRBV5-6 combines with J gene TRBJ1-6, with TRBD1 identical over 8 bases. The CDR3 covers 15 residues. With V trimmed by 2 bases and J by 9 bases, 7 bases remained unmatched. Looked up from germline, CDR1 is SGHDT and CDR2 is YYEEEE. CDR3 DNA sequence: TGTGCCAGCAGCTTTCCCCAGGGGGCAAGTTCACCCCTCCACTTT. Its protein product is CASSFPQGASSPLHF.

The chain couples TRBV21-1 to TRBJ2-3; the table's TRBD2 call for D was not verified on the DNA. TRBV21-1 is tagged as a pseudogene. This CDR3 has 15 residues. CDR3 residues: CASSKVASCADTQYF. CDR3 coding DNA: TGTGCCAGCAGCAAAGTTGCTAGTTGCGCAGATACGCAGTATTTT.

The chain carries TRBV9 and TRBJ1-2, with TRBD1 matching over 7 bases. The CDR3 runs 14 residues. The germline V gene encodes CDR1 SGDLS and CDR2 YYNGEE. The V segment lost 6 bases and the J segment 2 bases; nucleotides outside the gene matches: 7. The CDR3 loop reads CASTHRDSNYGYTF. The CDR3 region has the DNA TGTGCCAGCACGCACCGGGACAGCAACTATGGCTACACCTTC.

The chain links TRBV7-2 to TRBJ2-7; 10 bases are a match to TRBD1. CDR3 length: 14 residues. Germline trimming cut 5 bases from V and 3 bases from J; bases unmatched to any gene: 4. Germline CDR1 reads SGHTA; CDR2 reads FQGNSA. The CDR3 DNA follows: TGTGCCAGCAGCGAGGGACAGGGGATCTACGAGCAGTACTTC. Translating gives CASSEGQGIYEQYF.

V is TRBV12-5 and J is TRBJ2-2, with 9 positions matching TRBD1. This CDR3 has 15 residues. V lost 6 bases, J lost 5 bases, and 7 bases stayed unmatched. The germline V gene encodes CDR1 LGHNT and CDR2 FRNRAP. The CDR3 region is CASGGIGQGTGELFF. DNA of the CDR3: TGTGCTAGTGGGGGTATTGGACAGGGGACCGGGGAGCTGTTTTTT.

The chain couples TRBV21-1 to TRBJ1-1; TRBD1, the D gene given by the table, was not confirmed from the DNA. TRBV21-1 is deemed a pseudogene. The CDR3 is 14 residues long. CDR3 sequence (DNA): TGTGCCAGCAGGGTCCAGGGCGGAAACACTGAAGCTTTCTTT. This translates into CASRVQGGNTEAFF.

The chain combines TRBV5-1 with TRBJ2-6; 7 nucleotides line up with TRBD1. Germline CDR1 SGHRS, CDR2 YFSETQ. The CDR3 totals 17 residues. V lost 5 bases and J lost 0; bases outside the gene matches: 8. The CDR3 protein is CASSQLQGNSGANVLTF. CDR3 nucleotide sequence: TGCGCCAGCAGTCAATTACAGGGGAACTCTGGGGCCAACGTCCTGACTTTC.

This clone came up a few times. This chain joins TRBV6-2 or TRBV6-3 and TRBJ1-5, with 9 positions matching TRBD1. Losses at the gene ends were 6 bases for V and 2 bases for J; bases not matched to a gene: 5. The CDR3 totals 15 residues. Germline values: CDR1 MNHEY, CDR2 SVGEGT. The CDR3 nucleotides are TGTGCCAGCAGCCAGACAGGGGGGCGCAATCAGCCCCAGCATTTT. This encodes CASSQTGGRNQPQHF.

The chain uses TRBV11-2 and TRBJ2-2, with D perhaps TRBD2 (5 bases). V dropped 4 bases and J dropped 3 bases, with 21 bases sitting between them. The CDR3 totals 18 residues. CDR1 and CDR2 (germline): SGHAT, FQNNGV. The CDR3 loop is CASSSGLALTVYTGELFF. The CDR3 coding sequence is TGTGCCAGCAGCTCCGGGCTAGCATTAACCGTTTACACCGGGGAGCTGTTTTTT.

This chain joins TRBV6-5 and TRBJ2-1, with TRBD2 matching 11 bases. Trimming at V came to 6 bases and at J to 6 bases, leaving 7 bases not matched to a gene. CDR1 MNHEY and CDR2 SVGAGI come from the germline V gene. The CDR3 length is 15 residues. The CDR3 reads CASRRGTSGFNEQFF. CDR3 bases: TGTGCCAGCAGAAGAGGGACTAGCGGCTTCAATGAGCAGTTCTTC.

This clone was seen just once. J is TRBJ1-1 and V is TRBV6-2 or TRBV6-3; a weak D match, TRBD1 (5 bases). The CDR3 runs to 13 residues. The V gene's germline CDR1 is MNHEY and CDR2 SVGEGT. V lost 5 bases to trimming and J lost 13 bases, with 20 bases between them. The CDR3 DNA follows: TGTGCCAGCAGTAACACTCAGGGTTCTCGCGTTTTCTTT. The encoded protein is CASSNTQGSRVFF.

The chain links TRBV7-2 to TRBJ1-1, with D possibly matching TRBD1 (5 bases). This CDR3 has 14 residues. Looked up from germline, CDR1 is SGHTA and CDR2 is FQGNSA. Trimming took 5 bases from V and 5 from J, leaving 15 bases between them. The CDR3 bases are TGTGCCAGCAGCCCCGGCCAACGGGGGACTGAAGCTTTCTTT. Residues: CASSPGQRGTEAFF.